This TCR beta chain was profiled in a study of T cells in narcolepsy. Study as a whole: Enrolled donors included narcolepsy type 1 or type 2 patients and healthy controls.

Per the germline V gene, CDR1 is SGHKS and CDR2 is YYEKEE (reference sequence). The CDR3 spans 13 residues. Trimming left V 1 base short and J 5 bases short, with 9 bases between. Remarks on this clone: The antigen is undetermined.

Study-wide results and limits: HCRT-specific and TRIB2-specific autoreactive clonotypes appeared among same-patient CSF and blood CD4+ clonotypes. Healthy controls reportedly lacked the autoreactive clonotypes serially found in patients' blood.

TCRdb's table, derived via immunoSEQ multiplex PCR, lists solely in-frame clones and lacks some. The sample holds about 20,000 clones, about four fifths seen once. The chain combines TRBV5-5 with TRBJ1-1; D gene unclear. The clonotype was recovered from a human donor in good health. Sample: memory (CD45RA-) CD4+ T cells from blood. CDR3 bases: TGTGCCAGCAGCTTGTTACCTGGTACTGAAGCTTTCTTT. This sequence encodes CASSLLPGTEAFF.